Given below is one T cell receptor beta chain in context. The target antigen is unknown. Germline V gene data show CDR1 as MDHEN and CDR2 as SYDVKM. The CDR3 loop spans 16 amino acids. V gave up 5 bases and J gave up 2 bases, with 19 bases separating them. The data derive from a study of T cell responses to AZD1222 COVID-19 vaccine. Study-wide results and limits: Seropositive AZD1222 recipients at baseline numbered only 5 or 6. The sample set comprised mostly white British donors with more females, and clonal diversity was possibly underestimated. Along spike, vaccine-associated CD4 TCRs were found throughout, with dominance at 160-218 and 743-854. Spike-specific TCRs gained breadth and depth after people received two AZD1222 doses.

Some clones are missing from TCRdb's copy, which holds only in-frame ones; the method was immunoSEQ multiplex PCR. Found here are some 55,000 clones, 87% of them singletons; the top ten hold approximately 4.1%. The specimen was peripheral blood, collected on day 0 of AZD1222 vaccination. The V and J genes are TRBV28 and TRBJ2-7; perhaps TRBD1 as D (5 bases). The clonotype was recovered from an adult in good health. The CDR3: CASSPPHSARAYEQYF. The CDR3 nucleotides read TGTGCCAGCAGTCCCCCCCACTCTGCCAGGGCCTACGAGCAGTACTTC.